This TCR beta chain was recorded in a study of blood T cell repertoires in COVID-19 (dated by TCRdb to about 2020). A note on the overall study: The collaborator samples originated in the United States, Italy and Spain and spanned the acute and convalescent phases of COVID-19. The prospective study material was composed of cDNA or gDNA derived from T cells, B-cell-depleted T cells, or PBMCs. Deeply sampled blood TCRbeta repertoires from subjects exposed to, actively infected with, or recovered from COVID-19 were included in the dataset. The repertoires were made available in a free public database intended to serve as a resource for research on the immune response to SARS-CoV-2. The samples were drawn from two sources: the first 160 participants of the ongoing ImmuneRACE study, and 1,000 to 1,500 subjects contributed by 6 global collaborators. Sample metadata almost always included a de-identified subject ID, COVID-19 status, age in years and sex. HLA class I and class II types, where available, came from metadata supplied by the sample provider rather than from assay-based typing.

V has 6 bases trimmed and J has 6 bases trimmed; junction bases matching no gene number 10. CDR1 and CDR2 were assigned from the germline V gene as SGHAT and FQNNGV. From the cysteine up to the phenylalanine, the CDR3 has a length of 16 residues. The only DNA kept is the CDR3, 48 bases in frame from the first base. Each collaborating institution followed its own protocols to collect whole blood in K2EDTA tubes. For TCRbeta analysis, collaborator samples were shipped as frozen whole blood, as isolated PBMCs, or as DNA extracted from either sample type. Overall results and qualifications from the work: The quantity of clinical and demographic metadata differed by source and by participant and was supplied without curation.

TCRbeta CDR3 regions were amplified from genomic DNA using the immunoSEQ Assay, a bias-controlled multiplex PCR. Regarding the original processing steps: Nucleated cell counts per sample were estimated from amplification of reference gene primers within the assay. To quantify the absolute abundance of each unique TCRbeta CDR3 rearrangement, sequence reads were collapsed and filtered. For each sample, productive Simpson clonality was calculated as the square root of Simpson's diversity index over productive rearrangements. TCRdb's version of the immuneACCESS table is confined to in-frame rearrangements and falls short of the full clone set. An unresolved V gene accounts for under half of the shortfall where checked; the remainder is of unknown origin. That table gives V, J and clone size, and the DNA gave D and trimming. The sample yields around 190,000 clones; approximately 80% were counted once. The ten largest account for roughly 8.6% of the sample.

Comments on this clone: No cognate antigen has been identified for it. No per-base quality is available; no much larger clone lies one base away.

Here the chain combines TRBV11-2 and TRBJ2-4; 11 bases in the middle match TRBD1. The material sequenced was peripheral blood. The origin of this receptor is a woman in her fifties or sixties with active or convalescent COVID-19. The CDR3 loop reads CASSPFPGQGGNIQYF. The DNA sequence is given as TGTGCCAGCAGTCCATTCCCGGGACAGGGGGGAAACATTCAGTACTTC.